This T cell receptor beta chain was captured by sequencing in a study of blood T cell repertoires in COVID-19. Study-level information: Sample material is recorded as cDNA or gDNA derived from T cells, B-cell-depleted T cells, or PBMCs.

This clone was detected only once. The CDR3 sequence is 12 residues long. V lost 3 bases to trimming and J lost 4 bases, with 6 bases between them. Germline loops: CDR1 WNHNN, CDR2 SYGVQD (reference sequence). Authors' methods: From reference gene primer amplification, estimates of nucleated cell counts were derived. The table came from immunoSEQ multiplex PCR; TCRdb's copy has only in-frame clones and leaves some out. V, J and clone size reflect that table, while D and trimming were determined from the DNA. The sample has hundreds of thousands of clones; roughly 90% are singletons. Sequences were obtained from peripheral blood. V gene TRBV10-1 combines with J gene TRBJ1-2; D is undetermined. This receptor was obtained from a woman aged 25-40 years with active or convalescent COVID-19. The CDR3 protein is CASSDGSYGYTF. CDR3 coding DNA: TGCGCCAGCAGTGACGGGAGCTATGGCTACACCTTC.